There are a few counts of the clone carrying this T cell receptor (beta chain). This specimen belongs to a study of blood T cell repertoires in COVID-19. On the study more broadly: PBMCs, B-cell-depleted T cells, or T cells were the source of the cDNA or gDNA that made up the material.

Resolution of symptoms, clearance, or two negative PCRs was present in recovered Cohort 3 donors. Germline CDR1 is LGHNT and CDR2 is FRNRAP. This CDR3 contains 12 residues. With 2 bases removed from V and 6 bases from J, the gap between germline ends came to 6 bases. TCRdb's table, derived via immunoSEQ multiplex PCR, lists solely in-frame clones and lacks some. In the table there are about 350,000 clones, about 88% of which are singletons. The TCR was taken from a young woman who had recovered from COVID-19. This chain connects TRBV12-5 to TRBJ2-3; D is uncertain. Sequences were obtained from PBMCs or T cells enriched from blood (not recorded which). The CDR3 loop is CASGLIADTQYF. DNA for the CDR3: TGTGCTAGTGGTTTGATAGCTGATACGCAGTATTTT.